This TCR beta chain emerged from a study of early T cells in non-severe SARS-CoV-2 infection. Looking at the study overall: Sequencing of unsorted whole blood was done on bulk RNA, leaving chains unpaired.

This clonotype was found once. TCRdb re-called the 5' RACE reads with MiXCR, one entry per CDR3 protein. Among tens of thousands of distinct CDR3 sequences listed, about an eighth were seen once. The CDR3 spans 14 residues. CDR1 is WNHNN, CDR2 SYGVQD, per germline (reference sequence). V lost 2 bases and J 2 bases, leaving 7 bases between the germline ends. This rearrangement joins TRBV10-1 to TRBJ2-4; the D gene could be TRBD1 or TRBD2 (5 bases each). This TCR came from an adult who was a healthcare worker with PCR-confirmed SARS-CoV-2 infection or an uninfected control (not recorded which). This specimen consisted of whole blood, obtained at baseline. The CDR3: CASSEGGSKNIQYF. The CDR3 DNA reads TGCGCCAGCAGTGAGGGGGGATCCAAAAACATTCAGTACTTC.